The clone carrying this T cell receptor (beta chain) was detected many times. Each CDR3 protein is one row after TCRdb ran MiXCR on the PCR reads. The repertoire holds 15,000 to 20,000 distinct CDR3 sequences, with 44% as singletons. The sample originates from a study of tumor-infiltrating lymphocytes in oesophageal squamous cell carcinoma. The CDR3 consists of 15 residues. V dropped 1 base and J dropped 1 base, with 11 bases sitting between them. The V gene's germline CDR1 is SGHKS and CDR2 YYEKEE (reference sequence). The gene calls are TRBV5-5 and TRBJ1-1; D is unclear. This TCR was sampled from a female donor with esophageal squamous cell carcinoma. Source material: blood. CDR3 in amino acids: CASSLRWETNTEAFF. The CDR3 DNA reads TGTGCCAGCAGCTTGAGGTGGGAGACGAACACTGAAGCTTTCTTT.